This TCR beta chain was identified during a study of blood T cells in healthy people across ages. Through a sample-barcoded 5' primer and a J-beta primer mix, a second PCR was run for roughly 7 to 12 cycles. TCRdb used MiXCR to reprocess the 5' RACE reads, holding one entry per CDR3 protein. The sample lists some 890,000 distinct CDR3 sequences, about 27% occurring once. The CDR3 has 12 residues. Trimming removed 6 bases at V and 1 base at J, with 9 bases between. Germline V CDR1 and CDR2: DFQATT, SNEGSKA (reference sequence). This clonotype was found many times. This sample also appeared in a second study, on T cells of mothers and their children.

The chain couples TRBV20-1 to TRBJ1-2; no definite D call. This TCR came from a woman aged 40 to 50 in good health. Source material: blood. CDR3 loop: CSATTLNYGYTF. Written as DNA, the CDR3 is TGCAGTGCCACAACTCTTAACTATGGCTACACCTTC.